This record concerns one TCR beta chain sequence. Its antigen is not identified. Buffy coats from healthy blood donors served as controls. TCRdb's copy holds only in-frame clones and misses some; the assay was immunoSEQ multiplex PCR. The sample yields about 40,000 clones, roughly 83% seen once. These data originate in a study of STAT5B mutations in CD4+ large granular lymphocyte leukemia. Points from the study as a whole: Main leukemic clonotypes were patient-specific, but more than 20% appeared at low frequency elsewhere.

Between the trimmed V and J ends, which lost 0 bases and 7 bases, there was a span of 10 bases. This CDR3 comprises 14 residues. From germline, CDR1 is SGDLS and CDR2 YYNGEE. The specimen sequenced was CD4+ T cells from blood buffy coats. The TCR was taken from a human donor in good health. The genes are TRBV9 and TRBJ1-4; D gene uncertain. The CDR3 DNA follows: TGTGCCAGCAGCGTAGGACCGGGAGGTGAAAAACTGTTTTTT. Translating gives CASSVGPGGEKLFF.